This T cell receptor beta chain was sequenced during a study of OX40 agonist ivuxolimab in advanced cancers. About the study: A male proportion of over 75% was recorded, with mean age about 54 years and range roughly 20 to 85. Eligibility rules accepted prior anti-PD-1, anti-PD-L1 or anti-CTLA-4 therapy, and around 43% had some. Study-wide results and caveats: Antigen targets of the expanded peripheral T cells went undetermined.

CDR1 and CDR2 (germline): LNHDA, SQIVND (reference sequence). Trimming at V came to 3 bases and at J to 4 bases, leaving 10 bases not matched to a gene. The CDR3 has 16 amino acids. The method was immunoSEQ multiplex PCR; TCRdb's version includes in-frame clones alone and lacks a portion of them. The sample consists of under 35,000 clones, around 87% of them appearing once. Patients with autoimmune history or systemic immunosuppression were excluded. With regard to this clone: Its specificity is unknown.

The chain links TRBV19 to TRBJ2-5; 8 bases match TRBD1. Sequencing was performed on CD4+ or CD8+ T cells sorted from blood, taken in a trial of the OX40 agonist ivuxolimab. The sequence derives from an adult with an advanced solid tumor such as melanoma, head and neck, liver or kidney cancer. The CDR3 protein is CASSISGGTGGETQYF. DNA for the CDR3: TGTGCCAGTAGTATTTCTGGAGGGACAGGTGGAGAGACCCAGTACTTC.